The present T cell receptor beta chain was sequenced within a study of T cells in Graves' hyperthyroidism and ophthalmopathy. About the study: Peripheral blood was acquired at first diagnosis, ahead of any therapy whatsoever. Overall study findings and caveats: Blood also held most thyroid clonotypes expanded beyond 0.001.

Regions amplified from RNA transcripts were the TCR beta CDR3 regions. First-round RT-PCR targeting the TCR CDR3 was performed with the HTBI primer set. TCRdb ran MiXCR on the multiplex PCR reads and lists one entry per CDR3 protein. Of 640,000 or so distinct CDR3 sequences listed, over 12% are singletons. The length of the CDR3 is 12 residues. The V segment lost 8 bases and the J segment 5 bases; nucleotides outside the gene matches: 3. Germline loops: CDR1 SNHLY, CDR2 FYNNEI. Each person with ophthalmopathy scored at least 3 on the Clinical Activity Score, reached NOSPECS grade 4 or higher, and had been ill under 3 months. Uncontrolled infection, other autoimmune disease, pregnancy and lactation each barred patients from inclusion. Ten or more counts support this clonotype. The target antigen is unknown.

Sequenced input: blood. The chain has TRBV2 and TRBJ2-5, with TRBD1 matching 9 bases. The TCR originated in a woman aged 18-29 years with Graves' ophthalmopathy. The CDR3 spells CASYRGQETQYF. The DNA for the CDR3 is TGTGCCAGCTACAGGGGGCAGGAGACCCAGTACTTC.